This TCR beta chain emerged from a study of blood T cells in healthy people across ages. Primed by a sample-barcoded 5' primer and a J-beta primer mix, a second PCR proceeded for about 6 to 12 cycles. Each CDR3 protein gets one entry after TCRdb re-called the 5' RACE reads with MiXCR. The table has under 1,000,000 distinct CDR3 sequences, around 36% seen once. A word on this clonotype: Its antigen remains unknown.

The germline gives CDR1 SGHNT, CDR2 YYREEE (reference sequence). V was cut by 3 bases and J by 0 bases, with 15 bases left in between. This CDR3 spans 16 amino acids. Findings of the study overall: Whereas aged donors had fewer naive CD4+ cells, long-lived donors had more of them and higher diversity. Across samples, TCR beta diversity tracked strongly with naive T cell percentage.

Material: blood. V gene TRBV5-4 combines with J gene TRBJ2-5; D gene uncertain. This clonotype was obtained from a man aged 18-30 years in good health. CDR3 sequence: CASSSEQYGYQETQYF. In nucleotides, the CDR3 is TGTGCCAGCAGCTCCGAGCAGTACGGGTACCAAGAGACCCAGTACTTC.